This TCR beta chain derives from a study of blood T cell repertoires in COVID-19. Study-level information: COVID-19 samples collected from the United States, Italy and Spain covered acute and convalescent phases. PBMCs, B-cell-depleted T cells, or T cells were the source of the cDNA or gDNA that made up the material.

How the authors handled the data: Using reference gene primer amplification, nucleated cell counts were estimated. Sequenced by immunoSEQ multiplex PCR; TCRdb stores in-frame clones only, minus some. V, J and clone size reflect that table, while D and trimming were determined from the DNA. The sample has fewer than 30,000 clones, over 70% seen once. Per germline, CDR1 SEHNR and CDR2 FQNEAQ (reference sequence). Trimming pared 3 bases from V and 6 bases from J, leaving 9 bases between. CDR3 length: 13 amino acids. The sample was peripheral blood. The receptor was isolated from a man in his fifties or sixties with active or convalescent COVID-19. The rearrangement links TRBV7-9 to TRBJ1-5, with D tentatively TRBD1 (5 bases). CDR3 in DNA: TGTGCCAGCAGCTTGGAGGGGTCTCAGCCCCAGCATTTT. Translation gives CASSLEGSQPQHF. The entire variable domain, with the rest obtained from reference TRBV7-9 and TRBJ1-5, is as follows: DTGVSQNPRHKITKRGQNVTFRCDPISEHNRLYWYRQTLGQGPEFLTYFQNEAQLEKSRLLSDRFSAERPKGSFSTLEIQRTEQGDSAMYLCASSLEGSQPQHFGDGTRLSIL.